Listed below are T cell receptor beta chains from one sample, sequenced in a study of cytomegalovirus exposure and HLA in healthy donors. Measured with immunoSEQ multiplex PCR; TCRdb has only the in-frame clones, and not every one. The sample comprises 110,000 to 150,000 clones, approximately 82% of which are singletons, and under 10% rests with the top ten. The sequenced material came from PBMCs. The source of these receptors is an older woman in good health and CMV-seropositive. CDR3s include the opening cysteine and the closing phenylalanine or tryptophan. A D gene is named only where the DNA matches it firmly. Clone size is not always given. Where it is, it says once, few, many or a class for expanded clones.

CDR3: CASSYSGGSSYEQYF
DNA: TGTGCCAGCAGTTACTCTGGCGGGAGTTCATACGAGCAGTACTTC
D: TRBD2
size: NA
J: TRBJ2-7
V: TRBV6-5

CDR3: CASRATGLNQPQHF
DNA: TGTGCCAGCAGAGCCACAGGGCTCAATCAGCCCCAGCATTTT
D: NA
size: NA
J: TRBJ1-5
V: TRBV6-1

CDR3: CAWSVLRQEELNYGYTF
DNA: TGTGCCTGGAGTGTACTCCGACAGGAGGAGCTAAACTATGGCTACACCTTC
D: NA
size: few
J: TRBJ1-2
V: TRBV30

CDR3: CASTSGRYEQYF
DNA: TGTGCCAGCACCTCAGGGAGGTACGAGCAGTACTTC
D: NA
size: NA
J: TRBJ2-7
V: TRBV21-1

CDR3: CAGGGETQYF
DNA: TGTGCCGGGGGCGGAGAGACCCAGTACTTC
D: NA
size: NA
J: TRBJ2-5
V: TRBV30

CDR3: CASSLTGGYEQYF
DNA: TGTGCCAGCAGTCTGACAGGGGGATACGAGCAGTACTTC
D: TRBD1
size: NA
J: TRBJ2-7
V: TRBV28

CDR3: CAWRRDLLHEQFF
DNA: TGTGCCTGGAGACGGGACTTACTTCATGAGCAGTTCTTC
D: NA
size: NA
J: TRBJ2-1
V: TRBV30

CDR3: CASSTPFPGLAGVTDTQYF
DNA: TGTGCCAGCAGCACCCCTTTTCCGGGACTAGCGGGAGTCACAGATACGCAGTATTTT
D: TRBD2
size: NA
J: TRBJ2-3
V: TRBV27

CDR3: CASSLVPGSYEQYF
DNA: TGTGCCAGCAGCTTGGTTCCGGGGTCCTACGAGCAGTACTTC
D: NA
size: NA
J: TRBJ2-7
V: TRBV5-4

CDR3: CASSLQDRGLAGANVLTF
DNA: TGTGCCAGCAGCTTGCAGGACAGGGGACTAGCTGGGGCCAACGTCCTGACTTTC
D: NA
size: NA
J: TRBJ2-6
V: TRBV5-4

CDR3: CASSPPDRRGNTIYF
DNA: TGTGCCAGCAGCCCCCCGGACAGGAGGGGAAACACCATATATTTT
D: TRBD1
size: NA
J: TRBJ1-3
V: TRBV7-9

CDR3: CASSSTASGSTKVEQYF
DNA: TGTGCCAGCAGCTCAACGGCTAGCGGCTCCACCAAGGTCGAGCAGTACTTC
D: TRBD2
size: NA
J: TRBJ2-7
V: TRBV7-8

CDR3: CASSVTGNSPLHF
DNA: TGCGCCAGCAGCGTAACAGGCAATTCACCCCTCCACTTT
D: NA
size: NA
J: TRBJ1-6
V: TRBV5-1

CDR3: CASSQGLAEVLSEQYF
DNA: TGCGCCAGCAGCCAAGGGCTAGCGGAGGTGTTGTCCGAGCAGTACTTC
D: TRBD2
size: NA
J: TRBJ2-7
V: TRBV4-1

CDR3: CASGTLSTETQYF
DNA: TGTGCCAGTGGGACACTTTCCACGGAGACCCAGTACTTC
D: NA
size: once
J: TRBJ2-5
V: TRBV2

CDR3: CASRDRGRGNTIYF
DNA: TGTGCCAGCAGGGACAGGGGCCGGGGAAACACCATATATTTT
D: TRBD1
size: NA
J: TRBJ1-3
V: TRBV2

CDR3: CASSLTGQGGGTDTQYF
DNA: TGCGCCAGCAGCCTAACTGGACAGGGAGGAGGCACAGATACGCAGTATTTT
D: TRBD1
size: NA
J: TRBJ2-3
V: TRBV4-1

CDR3: CASSPRVYEQYF
DNA: TGTGCCAGCAGTCCCCGGGTCTACGAGCAGTACTTC
D: NA
size: NA
J: TRBJ2-7
V: TRBV2

CDR3: CASRGTGYSNQPQHF
DNA: TGTGCCAGCAGAGGGACAGGGTATAGCAATCAGCCCCAGCATTTT
D: TRBD1
size: few
J: TRBJ1-5
V: TRBV6-5

CDR3: CSARLVNEQYF
DNA: TGCAGTGCTCGACTAGTCAACGAGCAGTACTTC
D: NA
size: NA
J: TRBJ2-7
V: TRBV20-1

CDR3: CASSYQGNQPQHF
DNA: TGTGCCAGCAGTTACCAGGGGAATCAGCCCCAGCATTTT
D: NA
size: NA
J: TRBJ1-5
V: TRBV6-5

CDR3: CASSRDRGQHNEQFF
DNA: TGTGCCAGCAGCCGCGACAGGGGGCAACATAATGAGCAGTTCTTC
D: TRBD1
size: NA
J: TRBJ2-1
V: TRBV13